This T cell receptor (beta chain) was observed in a study of T cell changes during pregnancy in multiple sclerosis. V was pared by 4 bases and J by 7 bases, with 7 bases of the junction left unmatched. This CDR3 contains 14 residues. In germline, CDR1 is SGHDN, CDR2 FVKESK. The table came from immunoSEQ multiplex PCR; TCRdb's copy has only in-frame clones and leaves some out. The sample lists around 34,000 clones, nearly 90% seen once, with approximately 0.52% in the top ten. Sequencing was performed on CD4+ T cells from peripheral blood mononuclear cells, taken in the second trimester of pregnancy. The chain has TRBV14 and TRBJ2-7; TRBD2 matches at 10 bases. The receptor was derived from a female donor with multiple sclerosis, enrolled in a pregnancy study. The CDR3, as DNA: TGTGCCAGCAGCCTGGCTAGCGGGAGTTTTGAGCAGTACTTC. It encodes CASSLASGSFEQYF.